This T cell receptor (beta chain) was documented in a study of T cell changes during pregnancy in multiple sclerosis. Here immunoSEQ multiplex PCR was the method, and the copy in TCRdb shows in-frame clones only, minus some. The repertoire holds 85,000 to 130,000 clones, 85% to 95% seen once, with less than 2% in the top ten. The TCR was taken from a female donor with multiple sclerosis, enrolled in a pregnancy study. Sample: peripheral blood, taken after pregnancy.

This chain's CDR3 is CASSEGTVRGADTQYF. DNA of the CDR3: TGTGCCAGCAGTGAAGGGACAGTCAGGGGCGCAGATACGCAGTATTTT. J is TRBJ2-3 and V is TRBV6-1, with D perhaps matching TRBD1 (6 bases). Germline-derived CDR1 and CDR2 are MNHNS and SASEGT. The CDR3 contains 16 residues. V was shortened by 1 base and J by 4 bases, with 15 bases between the two germline ends.